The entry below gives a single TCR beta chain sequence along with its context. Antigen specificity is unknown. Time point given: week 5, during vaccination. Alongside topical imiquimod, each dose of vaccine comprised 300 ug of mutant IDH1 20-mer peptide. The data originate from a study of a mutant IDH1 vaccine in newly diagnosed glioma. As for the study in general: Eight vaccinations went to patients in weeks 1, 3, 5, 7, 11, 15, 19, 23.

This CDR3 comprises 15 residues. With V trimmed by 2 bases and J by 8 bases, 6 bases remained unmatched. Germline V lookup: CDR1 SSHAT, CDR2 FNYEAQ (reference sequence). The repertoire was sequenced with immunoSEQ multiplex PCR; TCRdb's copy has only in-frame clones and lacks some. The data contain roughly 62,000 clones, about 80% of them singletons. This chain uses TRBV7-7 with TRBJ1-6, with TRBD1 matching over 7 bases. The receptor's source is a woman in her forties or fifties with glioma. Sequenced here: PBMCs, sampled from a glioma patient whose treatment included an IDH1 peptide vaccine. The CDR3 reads CASSLCFQGDSPLHF. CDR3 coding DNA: TGTGCCAGCAGCTTATGCTTCCAGGGGGATTCACCCCTCCACTTT.